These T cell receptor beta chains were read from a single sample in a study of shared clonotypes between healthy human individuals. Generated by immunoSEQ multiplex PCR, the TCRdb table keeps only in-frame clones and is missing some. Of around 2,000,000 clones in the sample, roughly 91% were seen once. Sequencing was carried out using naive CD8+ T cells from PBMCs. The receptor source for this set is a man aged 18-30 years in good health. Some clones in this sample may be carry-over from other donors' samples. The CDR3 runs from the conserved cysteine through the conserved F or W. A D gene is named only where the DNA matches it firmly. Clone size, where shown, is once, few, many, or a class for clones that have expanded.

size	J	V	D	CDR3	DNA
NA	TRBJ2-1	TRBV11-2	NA	CASSSRGNEQFF	TGTGCCAGCAGCTCTCGGGGCAATGAGCAGTTCTTC
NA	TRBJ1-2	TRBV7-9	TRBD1	CASSPRTGVGDYGYTF	TGTGCCAGCAGCCCCAGGACAGGGGTTGGGGACTATGGCTACACCTTC
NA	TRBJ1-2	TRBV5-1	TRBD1	CASSPDGTGAYGYTF	TGCGCCAGCAGCCCCGACGGGACAGGGGCCTATGGCTACACCTTC
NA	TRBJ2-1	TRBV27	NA	CASRSETSYNEQFF	TGTGCCAGCAGGAGTGAGACCTCCTACAATGAGCAGTTCTTC
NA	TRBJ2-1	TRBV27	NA	CASSPMAAGLAPNNEQFF	TGTGCCAGCAGCCCCATGGCGGCGGGGCTAGCGCCAAACAATGAGCAGTTCTTC
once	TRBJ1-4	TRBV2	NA	CASSEPAVLANEKLFF	TGTGCCAGCAGTGAACCAGCGGTACTTGCTAATGAAAAACTGTTTTTT
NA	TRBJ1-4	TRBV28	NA	CASSMAAVRIEKLFF	TGTGCCAGCAGTATGGCGGCGGTACGAATCGAAAAACTGTTTTTT
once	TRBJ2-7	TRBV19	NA	CASSMGAGFAYEQYF	TGTGCCAGTAGTATGGGGGCAGGGTTTGCGTACGAGCAGTACTTC
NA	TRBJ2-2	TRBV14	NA	CASSQDSGVPGELFF	TGTGCCAGCAGCCAAGATAGTGGAGTGCCCGGGGAGCTGTTTTTT
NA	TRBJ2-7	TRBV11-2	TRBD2	CASSFLAGAYEQYF	TGTGCCAGCAGCTTCCTAGCGGGAGCTTACGAGCAGTACTTC
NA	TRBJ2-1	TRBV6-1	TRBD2	CASSDVRLAGDNEQFF	TGTGCCAGCAGTGATGTTAGACTAGCGGGAGACAATGAGCAGTTCTTC
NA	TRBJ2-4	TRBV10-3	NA	CAISDSLPAKNIQYF	TGTGCCATCAGTGACAGTCTCCCGGCCAAAAACATTCAGTACTTC
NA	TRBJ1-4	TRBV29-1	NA	CSVEEGSSGAANEKLFF	TGCAGCGTTGAAGAAGGTTCTTCGGGGGCAGCTAATGAAAAACTGTTTTTT
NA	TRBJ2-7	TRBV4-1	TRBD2	CASSHITSGPRAYEQYF	TGCGCCAGCAGCCACATAACTAGCGGCCCAAGGGCCTACGAGCAGTACTTC
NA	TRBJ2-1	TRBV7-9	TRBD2	CASSRTSGIYNEQFF	TGTGCCAGCAGCCGGACTAGCGGAATTTACAATGAGCAGTTCTTC
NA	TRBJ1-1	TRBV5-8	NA	CASSYAVGQLVNTEAFF	TGTGCCAGCAGCTACGCGGTTGGACAGCTTGTGAACACTGAAGCTTTCTTT
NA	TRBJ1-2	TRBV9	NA	CASSAHIRGTADYGYTF	TGTGCCAGCAGCGCACACATCAGGGGTACGGCGGACTATGGCTACACCTTC
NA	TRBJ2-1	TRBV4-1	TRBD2	CASSLGGLAGAYNEQFF	TGCGCCAGCAGCTTAGGGGGGCTAGCGGGAGCCTACAATGAGCAGTTCTTC
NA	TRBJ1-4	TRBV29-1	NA	CSVEDLGANIGRGEKLFF	TGCAGCGTTGAAGATCTAGGAGCCAACATCGGGAGGGGTGAAAAACTGTTTTTT
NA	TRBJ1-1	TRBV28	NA	CASSLGGGEIFPEAFF	TGTGCCAGCAGTTTAGGGGGGGGCGAGATTTTCCCTGAAGCTTTCTTT
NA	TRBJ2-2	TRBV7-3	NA	CASSLKERTYTATGELFF	TGTGCCAGCAGCTTAAAAGAGCGGACATACACCGCCACCGGGGAGCTGTTTTTT